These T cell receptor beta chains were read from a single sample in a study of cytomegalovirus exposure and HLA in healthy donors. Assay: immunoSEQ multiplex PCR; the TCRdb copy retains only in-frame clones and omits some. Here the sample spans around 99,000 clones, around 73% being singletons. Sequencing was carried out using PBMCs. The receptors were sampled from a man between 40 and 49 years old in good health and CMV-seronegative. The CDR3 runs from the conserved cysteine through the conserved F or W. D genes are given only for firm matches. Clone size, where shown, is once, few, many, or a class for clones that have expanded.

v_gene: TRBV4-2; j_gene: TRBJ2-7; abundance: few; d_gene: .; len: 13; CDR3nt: TGTGCCAGCAGCCAAGATCAGGGGGGCGAGCAGTACTTC; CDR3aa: CASSQDQGGEQYF
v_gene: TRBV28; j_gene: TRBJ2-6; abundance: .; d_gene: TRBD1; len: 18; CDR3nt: TGTGCCAGCAGTTCACGGACAGGTTATTATCGAGGGGCCAACGTCCTGACTTTC; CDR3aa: CASSSRTGYYRGANVLTF
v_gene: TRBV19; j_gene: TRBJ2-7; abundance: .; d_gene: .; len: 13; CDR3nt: TGTGCCAGTAGTGGGATTCCGGGACATGAGCAGTACTTC; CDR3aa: CASSGIPGHEQYF
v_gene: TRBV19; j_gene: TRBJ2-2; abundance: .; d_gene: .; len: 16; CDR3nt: TGTGCCAGTAGTTTCCCGACAGGCCCGAACACCGGGGAGCTGTTTTTT; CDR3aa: CASSFPTGPNTGELFF
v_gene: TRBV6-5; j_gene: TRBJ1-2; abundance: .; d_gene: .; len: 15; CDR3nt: TGTGCCAGCAGTCACCCGAGACGGGGTGACTATGGCTACACCTTC; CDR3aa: CASSHPRRGDYGYTF
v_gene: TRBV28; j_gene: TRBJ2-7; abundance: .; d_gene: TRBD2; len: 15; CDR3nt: TGTGCCAGCAGTCCGGGACTAGCGGTGAGCTACGAGCAGTACTTC; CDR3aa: CASSPGLAVSYEQYF
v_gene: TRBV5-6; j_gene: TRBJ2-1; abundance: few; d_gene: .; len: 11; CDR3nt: TGTGCCAGCAGCCGGGGGAATGAGCAGTTCTTC; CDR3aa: CASSRGNEQFF
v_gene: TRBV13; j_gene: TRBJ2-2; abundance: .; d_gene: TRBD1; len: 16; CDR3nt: TGTGCCAGCAGCTTTGACAGGGGGATCGGAACCGGGGAGCTGTTTTTT; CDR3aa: CASSFDRGIGTGELFF
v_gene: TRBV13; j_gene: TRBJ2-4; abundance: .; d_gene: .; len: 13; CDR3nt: TGTGCCAGCAGCTTCCAACAGTCAAACATTCAGTACTTC; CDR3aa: CASSFQQSNIQYF
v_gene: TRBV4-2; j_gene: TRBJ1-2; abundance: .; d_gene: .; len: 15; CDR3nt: TGTGCCAGCAGCCAAGCGACAGTTTCAAACTATGGCTACACCTTC; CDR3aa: CASSQATVSNYGYTF
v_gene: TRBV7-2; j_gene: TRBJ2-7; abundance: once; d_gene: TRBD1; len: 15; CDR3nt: TGTGCCAGCAGCTTATCTCGGCAGGGGGTCTACGAGCAGTACTTC; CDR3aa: CASSLSRQGVYEQYF
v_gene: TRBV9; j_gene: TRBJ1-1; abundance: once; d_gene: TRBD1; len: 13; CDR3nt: TGTGCCAGCAGCGTAGGAGGGGGCGCTGGGGCTTTCTTT; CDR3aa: CASSVGGGAGAFF
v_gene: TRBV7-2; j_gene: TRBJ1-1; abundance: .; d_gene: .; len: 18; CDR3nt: TGTGCCAGCAGCTCTGCTGCTTCAACAGCAACGTGGAACACTGAAGCTTTCTTT; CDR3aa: CASSSAASTATWNTEAFF
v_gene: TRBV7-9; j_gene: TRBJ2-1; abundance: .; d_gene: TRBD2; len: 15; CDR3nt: TGTGCCAGCGGAGGGGAGACTAGCGGGGTGGTGGAGCAGTTCTTC; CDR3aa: CASGGETSGVVEQFF
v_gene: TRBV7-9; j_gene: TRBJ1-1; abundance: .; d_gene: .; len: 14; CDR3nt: TGTGCCAGCAGCTGGGACACTTCGAACACTGAAGCTTTCTTT; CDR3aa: CASSWDTSNTEAFF
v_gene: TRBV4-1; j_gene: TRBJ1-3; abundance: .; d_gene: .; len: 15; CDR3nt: TGCGCCAGCAGCCAGAATCCAGGGGTGGGAAACACCATATATTTT; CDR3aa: CASSQNPGVGNTIYF
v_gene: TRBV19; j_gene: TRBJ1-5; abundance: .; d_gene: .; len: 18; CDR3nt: TGTGCCAGTAGCCCGACGGGGCAAGGGACTGCTAGCAATCAGCCCCAGCATTTT; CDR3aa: CASSPTGQGTASNQPQHF
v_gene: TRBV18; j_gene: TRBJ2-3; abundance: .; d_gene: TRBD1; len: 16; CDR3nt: TGTGCCAGCTCACCACGGGCAGGGGGCATAACAGATACGCAGTATTTT; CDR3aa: CASSPRAGGITDTQYF
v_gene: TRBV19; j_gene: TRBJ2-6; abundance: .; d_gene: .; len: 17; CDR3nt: TGTGCCAGTAGTATCGAAAACATGTACTACGGGGCCAACGTCCTGACTTTC; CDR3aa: CASSIENMYYGANVLTF